One sample yielded the 21 T cell receptor beta chains listed below, sequenced in a study of CD8+ T cells in alopecia areata (dated by TCRdb to the late 2010s). Library creation used the immunoSEQ multiplex PCR assay. RNA was extracted from all samples and reverse transcribed into cDNA, which served as template for TCR sequencing. TCRdb limited this immuneACCESS table to in-frame rearrangements with V and J called. A share of clones is missing; checked studies link under half to unresolved V genes, and the rest is unexplained. The sample records 100,000 to 130,000 clones, approximately 59% of which are singletons. The ten largest clones take up 20% to 25% of the sample. What was sequenced was CD8+ T cells sorted from blood. Receptors were obtained from a human donor in good health.

Of note for this clone: At one end the junction does not follow the germline gene, possibly because of a read error. The rearrangement links TRBV11-2 to TRBJ2-1, with D possibly matching TRBD1 (5 bases). CDR1 SGHAT and CDR2 FQNNGV come from the germline V gene. This CDR3 contains 15 residues. The CDR3 reads CASNLGVSSYNEQFF. The CDR3 coding sequence is TGTGCCAGCAACTTAGGGGTAAGCTCCTACAATGAGCAGTTCTTC.

The chain employs TRBV19 and TRBJ2-5; possible D gene TRBD2, 6 bases. Trimming stripped 5 bases from V and 1 base from J, with 17 bases between. Germline V lookup: CDR1 LNHDA, CDR2 SQIVND (reference sequence). The CDR3 is 16 amino acids. Here the CDR3 reads CASSPWNRGFQETQYF. The CDR3 DNA follows: TGTGCCAGTAGTCCCTGGAACCGGGGGTTCCAAGAGACCCAGTACTTC.

This sequence joins TRBV13 and TRBJ1-1; D gene ambiguous. This CDR3 comprises 14 residues. CDR1 and CDR2 from the germline V gene are PRHDT and FYEKMQ (reference sequence). Trimming pared 5 bases from V and 2 bases from J, leaving 12 bases between. The CDR3 DNA follows: TGTGCCAGCAGCCAAAAGGGCCTTAACACTGAAGCTTTCTTT. It specifies CASSQKGLNTEAFF.

The chain couples TRBV15 to TRBJ1-1; D gene uncertain. This CDR3 is 12 amino acids long. V lost 0 bases and J 4 bases, leaving 3 bases between the germline ends. From germline, CDR1 is LNHNV and CDR2 YYDKDF (reference sequence). CDR3 DNA: TGTGCCACCAGCAGAGAAATCACTGAAGCTTTCTTT. The encoded protein is CATSREITEAFF.

The DNA for the CDR3 is TGTGCCAGCAGCCCGTGGGGGGGCACTGAAGCTTTCTTT. It yields the protein CASSPWGGTEAFF. The J gene is TRBJ1-1, the V gene TRBV7-2; TRBD1 might be the D (5 bases). The germline gives CDR1 SGHTA, CDR2 FQGNSA. This CDR3 has 13 residues. V lost 5 bases, J lost 4 bases, and 11 bases lay in between.

The table lists this clone with a few counts. The CDR3: CASSPGTGGNNEQFF. Here the CDR3 DNA reads TGTGCCAGCAGTCCGGGGACAGGGGGAAACAATGAGCAGTTCTTC. This sequence joins TRBV27 and TRBJ2-1, with 11 bases that match TRBD1. J lost 5 bases, V lost 5 bases, and 5 bases had no gene match. Germline lookup yields CDR1 MNHEY and CDR2 SMNVEV (reference sequence). The CDR3 runs 15 residues.

The rearrangement joins TRBV5-1 to TRBJ1-2; D ambiguous. This CDR3 comprises 14 residues. The V gene's germline CDR1 is SGHRS and CDR2 YFSETQ. V shed 0 bases and J shed 5 bases, with 11 bases lying between them. CDR3 region: CASSLAFRNYGYTF. CDR3 nucleotides: TGCGCCAGCAGCTTGGCCTTCAGGAATTATGGCTACACCTTC.

This clone was seen many times. The gene calls are TRBV9 and TRBJ2-5; D not resolved. Germline V CDR1 and CDR2: SGDLS, YYNGEE. CDR3 length: 15 residues. Trimming pared 0 bases from V and 2 bases from J, leaving 11 bases between. CDR3 sequence: CASSVEPVSQETQYF. The CDR3 DNA sequence: TGTGCCAGCAGCGTAGAGCCTGTATCGCAAGAGACCCAGTACTTC.

The genes are TRBV27 and TRBJ2-3, with 8 bases that match TRBD2. The germline V gene has CDR1 MNHEY and CDR2 SMNVEV (reference sequence). J lost 3 bases, V lost 0 bases, and 2 bases had no gene match. CDR3 size: 15 residues. CDR3 nucleotide sequence: TGTGCCAGCAGTTTATCGGCGGGGGGAACAGATACGCAGTATTTT. Encoded protein: CASSLSAGGTDTQYF.

This clone has just a few counts. In nucleotides, the CDR3 is TGTGCCAGCAGCTTAGGTTTTCAGACCCAGTACTTC. Amino acids: CASSLGFQTQYF. The chain combines TRBV7-2 with TRBJ2-5, with D uncertain. V lost 1 base and J 6 bases, leaving 6 bases between the germline ends. In germline, CDR1 is SGHTA, CDR2 FQGNSA. This CDR3 is 12 amino acids long.

This chain links TRBV9 with TRBJ2-7; D is perhaps TRBD2 (6 bases). This CDR3 has 14 residues. Trimming left V 0 bases short and J 4 bases short, with 11 bases between. In germline, CDR1 is SGDLS, CDR2 YYNGEE. CDR3 bases: TGTGCCAGCAGCGTAGCGGGGGATGGGTACGAGCAGTACTTC. Translation gives CASSVAGDGYEQYF.

J is TRBJ1-2 and V is TRBV6-1; D possibly corresponds to TRBD1 (5 bases). This CDR3 has 13 residues. V was clipped by 4 bases and J by 12 bases, with 18 bases between them. The germline V gene has CDR1 MNHNS and CDR2 SASEGT. CDR3 loop: CASSGGLVQSDTF. The CDR3 nucleotides are TGTGCCAGCAGTGGGGGCCTGGTTCAGAGCGACACCTTC.

The chain has TRBV5-1 and TRBJ1-1; D not resolved. This CDR3 region has 14 residues. Per the germline V gene, CDR1 is SGHRS and CDR2 is YFSETQ. V was pared by 3 bases and J by 1 base, with 10 bases between. The CDR3 protein is CASSWSVRNTEAFF. In DNA, the CDR3 is TGCGCCAGCAGCTGGAGCGTAAGGAACACTGAAGCTTTCTTT.

The genes are TRBV29-1 and TRBJ2-1, with TRBD2 matching 9 bases. The CDR3 extends over 17 amino acids. The germline gives CDR1 SQVTM, CDR2 ANQGSEA. Germline trimming cut 4 bases from V and 0 bases from J; bases unmatched to any gene: 10. Written as DNA, the CDR3 is TGCAGCGTTGCGGGTAGCGGGGGTTATAGCTCCTACAATGAGCAGTTCTTC. Its translation is CSVAGSGGYSSYNEQFF.

The count of this clone is one. This chain connects TRBV5-6 to TRBJ2-1; D is unclear. The CDR3 is 13 residues long. Germline V gene data show CDR1 as SGHDT and CDR2 as YYEEEE. V shed 1 base and J shed 6 bases, with 8 bases lying between them. CDR3 sequence reads: CASSLTWSNEQFF. The CDR3 DNA follows: TGTGCCAGCAGCTTGACATGGAGCAATGAGCAGTTCTTC.

The V gene is TRBV5-6, the J gene TRBJ2-3; tentatively, D is TRBD2 (5 bases). The length of the CDR3 is 14 residues. The germline V gene encodes CDR1 SGHDT and CDR2 YYEEEE. V lost 0 bases and J 2 bases, leaving 7 bases between the germline ends. The CDR3, as DNA: TGTGCCAGCAGCTTGGACGGGGACACAGATACGCAGTATTTT. Its protein product is CASSLDGDTDTQYF.

Details on this clone: Other DNA sequences of this sample code for an identical CDR3. The V call is TRBV13, the J call TRBJ2-7; D is unresolved. Trimming shortened V by 0 bases and J by 6 bases, and 6 bases separated the two germline ends. Germline V CDR1 and CDR2: PRHDT, FYEKMQ (reference sequence). This CDR3 has 12 residues. The CDR3 sequence: CASSLGRGEQYF. Written as DNA, the CDR3 is TGTGCCAGCAGCTTAGGGAGAGGCGAGCAGTACTTC.

V gene TRBV19 combines with J gene TRBJ1-3, with D unresolved. The germline V gene encodes CDR1 LNHDA and CDR2 SQIVND (reference sequence). The CDR3 sequence is 11 residues long. V shed 5 bases and J shed 4 bases, with 3 bases lying between them. The CDR3 DNA sequence: TGTGCCAGTAGTTACGGAAACACCATATATTTT. As protein: CASSYGNTIYF.

This clone was recorded once. The gene calls are TRBV6-5 and TRBJ2-5, with TRBD2 matching 11 bases. Germline CDR1 and CDR2: MNHEY and SVGAGI. The CDR3 loop spans 13 amino acids. V gave up 5 bases and J gave up 7 bases; unmatched junction bases: 3. CDR3 sequence (DNA): TGTGCCAGCAGTCTAGCGGGGGGCGTGACCCAGTACTTC. Amino acids: CASSLAGGVTQYF.

The V gene is TRBV6-6, the J gene TRBJ1-5; D not resolved. Deletions cut 3 bases from V and 6 bases from J, with 12 bases between. The CDR3 consists of 14 residues. CDR1 is MNHNY and CDR2 is SVGAGI in the germline V gene (reference sequence). CDR3 in amino acids: CASSYPGKIQPQHF. In nucleotides, the CDR3 is TGTGCCAGCAGTTATCCGGGGAAGATTCAGCCCCAGCATTTT.

This rearrangement joins TRBV7-9 to TRBJ2-5; D unclear. There are 11 residues in the CDR3. Germline CDR1 is SEHNR and CDR2 is FQNEAQ (reference sequence). Between the trimmed V and J ends, which lost 5 bases and 3 bases, there was a span of 4 bases. The CDR3 DNA is TGTGCCAGCAGCGTAAAAGAGACCCAGTACTTC. Translation: CASSVKETQYF. The full variable domain, completed using reference TRBV7-9 and TRBJ2-5, is DTGVSQNPRHKITKRGQNVTFRCDPISEHNRLYWYRQTLGQGPEFLTYFQNEAQLEKSRLLSDRFSAERPKGSFSTLEIQRTEQGDSAMYLCASSVKETQYFGPGTRLLVL.